This record covers a single T cell receptor beta chain. Its antigen is currently unknown. The data belong to a study of OX40 agonist ivuxolimab in advanced cancers. Study-level results: Among T cells, CD8+ cells averaged more expanded clones than CD4+ cells.

The table came from immunoSEQ multiplex PCR; TCRdb's copy has only in-frame clones and leaves some out. The data hold 92,000 or so clones, with roughly four fifths observed a single time. The CDR3 is 17 amino acids. V trimming: 0 bases; J trimming: 3 bases; junction bases outside the gene matches: 11. Germline loops: CDR1 SGHRS, CDR2 YFSETQ. This clonotype was obtained from an adult with an advanced solid tumor such as melanoma, head and neck, liver or kidney cancer. The V gene is TRBV5-1, the J gene TRBJ1-2, with 7 bases identical to TRBD1. The source material was CD4+ or CD8+ T cells sorted from blood, sampled in a trial of the OX40 agonist ivuxolimab. CDR3 in DNA: TGCGCCAGCAGCTTGGATGTGACAGGGAGCTTGGACTATGGCTACACCTTC. Amino acid sequence: CASSLDVTGSLDYGYTF.